A single sample gave rise to the 30 T cell receptor beta chains below, sequenced in a study of technical replicates of blood from a few donors. Repertoires were generated with immunoSEQ multiplex PCR, while TCRdb's copy carries only in-frame clones and drops some. Here the sample spans about 100,000 clones, approximately 94% being singletons. The sequenced material came from T cells isolated from PBMCs. These TCRs come from a human donor in good health.

This chain links TRBV6-5 with TRBJ2-1; D might be TRBD1 (5 bases). Between the trimmed V and J ends, which lost 4 bases and 6 bases, there was a span of 16 bases. The CDR3 spans 15 residues. Germline V gene sequence: CDR1 MNHEY, CDR2 SVGAGI. The CDR3 DNA reads TGTGCCAGCAGTTCAGGGTGGGCGATATTCAATGAGCAGTTCTTC. Translation: CASSSGWAIFNEQFF.

The chain combines TRBV6-5 with TRBJ2-5; D might be TRBD1 (6 bases). V was trimmed by 6 bases and J by 5 bases, leaving 19 bases between them. Germline-derived CDR1 and CDR2 are MNHEY and SVGAGI. The CDR3 length is 15 residues. CDR3 DNA sequence: TGTGCCAGCAGCAGTCATGGAGACAGGCCGGAGACCCAGTACTTC. Amino acids: CASSSHGDRPETQYF.

The J gene is TRBJ2-7, the V gene TRBV27; 7 nucleotides line up with TRBD1. The junction had 7 bases not matched to a gene; V was cut back by 5 bases and J by 0 bases. The CDR3 has 15 amino acids. CDR1 is MNHEY, CDR2 SMNVEV, per germline (reference sequence). The CDR3 coding sequence is TGTGCCAGCAGTGCCGGACAGGAAAGCTCCTACGAGCAGTACTTC. The encoded protein is CASSAGQESSYEQYF.

V is TRBV7-9 and J is TRBJ1-3, with D possibly being TRBD1 (5 bases). Germline CDR1 and CDR2: SEHNR and FQNEAQ (reference sequence). The CDR3 runs 14 residues. Trimming took off 5 bases at V and 0 bases at J, with 8 bases between the two ends. Here the CDR3 DNA reads TGTGCCAGCAGCGGAGGGACCTCTGGAAACACCATATATTTT. It encodes CASSGGTSGNTIYF. The full variable domain, its missing parts supplied by reference TRBV7-9 and TRBJ1-3, is DTGVSQNPRHKITKRGQNVTFRCDPISEHNRLYWYRQTLGQGPEFLTYFQNEAQLEKSRLLSDRFSAERPKGSFSTLEIQRTEQGDSAMYLCASSGGTSGNTIYFGEGSWLTVV.

This clone occurred a few times. The V and J genes are TRBV4-1 and TRBJ2-5, with TRBD2 matching 12 bases. Germline V CDR1 and CDR2: MGHRA, YSYEKL. The V segment lost 6 bases and the J segment 5 bases; nucleotides outside the gene matches: 4. The CDR3 has 14 amino acids. Here the CDR3 DNA reads TGCGCCAGCAGTAGACTAGCGGGGGTTGAGACCCAGTACTTC. As protein: CASSRLAGVETQYF.

The chain uses TRBV5-1 and TRBJ1-5; the D is unclear. Trimming removed 1 base at V and 4 bases at J, with 9 bases between. The germline gives CDR1 SGHRS, CDR2 YFSETQ. CDR3 size: 14 residues. The CDR3 here is CASSLSAGNQPQHF. The CDR3 nucleotides read TGCGCCAGCAGCTTGTCGGCGGGTAATCAGCCCCAGCATTTT.

The chain links TRBV27 to TRBJ2-3; maybe TRBD2 (6 bases). The CDR3 spans 14 residues. V lost 2 bases and J lost 7, with 13 bases in between. From germline, CDR1 is MNHEY and CDR2 SMNVEV (reference sequence). DNA for the CDR3: TGTGCCAGCAGTTTAACCGGGAGTAGAAATACGCAGTATTTT. It codes for CASSLTGSRNTQYF.

The chain recombines TRBV12-5 with TRBJ1-3, with a tentative D call TRBD1 (5 bases). CDR1 and CDR2 from the germline V gene are LGHNT and FRNRAP. The CDR3 totals 16 residues. V was pared by 2 bases and J by 0 bases, with 11 bases between. CDR3 region: CASGLPGGPSGNTIYF. CDR3 sequence (DNA): TGTGCTAGTGGTTTGCCGGGGGGACCCTCTGGAAACACCATATATTTT.

V usage is TRBV28 and J usage is TRBJ1-2; TRBD1 aligns across 7 bases. V dropped 6 bases and J dropped 7; count of bases not matched to a gene: 11. This CDR3 has 14 residues. The germline gives CDR1 MDHEN, CDR2 SYDVKM. The CDR3 sequence is CASSLQGRLSGYTF. The CDR3 coding sequence is TGTGCCAGCAGCCTACAGGGGCGTCTATCTGGCTACACCTTC.

This clone has only one observation. The chain recombines TRBV14 with TRBJ2-1; 8 nucleotides match TRBD2. V shed 1 base, J shed 2 bases, and the junction held 4 bases outside the gene matches. The CDR3 loop spans 16 amino acids. Germline lookup yields CDR1 SGHDN and CDR2 FVKESK. The CDR3 DNA is TGTGCCAGCAGCCAAGTTGCCGGGGGGGCCTACAATGAGCAGTTCTTC. Amino acids: CASSQVAGGAYNEQFF.

This chain links TRBV13 with TRBJ2-7; no clear D gene. Germline-derived CDR1 and CDR2 are PRHDT and FYEKMQ (reference sequence). This CDR3 spans 15 amino acids. V gave up 7 bases and J gave up 3 bases, with 19 bases separating them. CDR3 sequence (DNA): TGTGCCAGCACCTCTGGTCGGCAGGAATACTACGAGCAGTACTTC. Translated, it gives CASTSGRQEYYEQYF. Variable domain in full (rest from reference TRBV13 and TRBJ2-7): AAGVIQSPRHLIKEKRETATLKCYPIPRHDTVYWYQQGPGQDPQFLISFYEKMQSDKGSIPDRFSAQQFSDYHSELNMSSLELGDSALYFCASTSGRQEYYEQYFGPGTRLTVT.

The chain has TRBV6-5 and TRBJ2-5; 9 bases are shared with TRBD1. CDR1 is MNHEY, CDR2 SVGAGI, per germline. The CDR3 is made up of 15 amino acids. J lost 5 bases, V lost 0 bases, and 4 bases had no gene match. CDR3 region: CASSYSGTGYETQYF. CDR3 in DNA: TGTGCCAGCAGTTACTCCGGGACAGGGTACGAGACCCAGTACTTC.

The chain recombines TRBV5-4 with TRBJ2-1; 8 bases are shared with TRBD1. Germline V gene data show CDR1 as SGHNT and CDR2 as YYREEE (reference sequence). Trimming took 1 base from V and 8 from J; bases not matched to a gene: 8. This CDR3 region has 15 residues. This CDR3 is CASSLTGGTQYEQFF. The DNA of the CDR3 is TGTGCCAGCAGCTTGACAGGGGGTACACAATATGAGCAGTTCTTC.

The chain is built from TRBV6-6 and TRBJ2-7; 8 nucleotides align to TRBD1. V trimming: 5 bases; J trimming: 6 bases; junction bases outside the gene matches: 9. The CDR3 has 14 residues. CDR1 is MNHNY, CDR2 SVGAGI, per germline (reference sequence). CDR3 coding DNA: TGTGCCAGCAGTGGACAGGGAGTTGAACGCGAGCAGTACTTC. This codes for CASSGQGVEREQYF.

The gene calls are TRBV7-8 and TRBJ2-2, with a possible D match to TRBD2 (6 bases). Germline V CDR1 and CDR2: SGHVS, FQNEAQ. The V gene lost 5 bases and the J gene lost 5 bases, with 12 bases spanning the gap. This CDR3 spans 14 amino acids. CDR3 nucleotide sequence: TGTGCCAGCAGCCCAGGGCGGGAAACCGGGGAGCTGTTTTTT. Its translation is CASSPGRETGELFF.

This chain uses TRBV5-1 with TRBJ2-7, with 8 bases identical to TRBD2. The CDR3 spans 14 residues. CDR1 SGHRS and CDR2 YFSETQ come from the germline V gene. Losses at the gene ends were 1 base for V and 4 bases for J; bases not matched to a gene: 4. Here the CDR3 reads CASSLPGGRYEQYF. CDR3 coding DNA: TGCGCCAGCAGCTTGCCGGGGGGGCGTTACGAGCAGTACTTC.

V gene TRBV28 combines with J gene TRBJ2-2; 9 nucleotides match TRBD1. Germline assignment: CDR1 MDHEN and CDR2 SYDVKM. The CDR3 covers 15 residues. Losses at the gene ends were 7 bases for V and 6 bases for J; bases not matched to a gene: 9. CDR3 loop: CASITGGTGAGELFF. The DNA of the CDR3 is TGTGCCAGCATCACAGGGGGCACAGGGGCCGGGGAGCTGTTTTTT. The full variable domain, rest sourced from reference TRBV28 and TRBJ2-2, is DVKVTQSSRYLVKRTGEKVFLECVQDMDHENMFWYRQDPGLGLRLIYFSYDVKMKEKGDIPEGYSVSREKKERFSLILESASTNQTSMYLCASITGGTGAGELFFGEGSRLTVL.

In its sample, this clone was seen once. This chain joins TRBV7-2 and TRBJ2-7; 7 bases match TRBD1. This CDR3 comprises 17 residues. Trimming took 1 base from V and 0 from J; bases not matched to a gene: 9. Germline V gene data show CDR1 as SGHTA and CDR2 as FQGNSA. CDR3 DNA: TGTGCCAGCAGCTTAGGTCCCCCAGGGGGATTCTCCTACGAGCAGTACTTC. Translation gives CASSLGPPGGFSYEQYF.

The chain links TRBV19 to TRBJ2-7; 9 bases fit TRBD1. Unmatched junction bases numbered 9, after V lost 5 bases and J lost 4 bases. The CDR3 extends over 15 amino acids. The germline gives CDR1 LNHDA, CDR2 SQIVND (reference sequence). In nucleotides, the CDR3 is TGTGCCAGTAGTCCTAGGGGACAGGGAAGTTACGAGCAGTACTTC. Translated: CASSPRGQGSYEQYF.

The chain carries TRBV29-1 and TRBJ2-7; TRBD2 matches at 12 bases. The CDR3 spans 16 residues. Germline CDR1 and CDR2: SQVTM and ANQGSEA. V shed 7 bases, J shed 6 bases, and the junction held 16 bases outside the gene matches. The CDR3 loop is CSARAGLAGPVAEQYF. CDR3 bases: TGCAGCGCCAGGGCAGGACTAGCGGGACCTGTGGCCGAGCAGTACTTC.

J is TRBJ1-4 and V is TRBV7-2; tentatively, D is TRBD1 (6 bases). This CDR3 has 12 residues. The ends were cut back, 5 bases at V and 11 bases at J, with 12 bases in the middle. Germline assignment: CDR1 SGHTA and CDR2 FQGNSA. The CDR3 loop is CASSPEGGKLFF. CDR3 sequence (DNA): TGTGCCAGCAGCCCAGAGGGGGGGAAACTGTTTTTT. Supplemented by reference TRBV7-2 and TRBJ1-4, the full variable domain reads GAGVSQSPSNKVTEKGKDVELRCDPISGHTALYWYRQSLGQGLEFLIYFQGNSAPDKSGLPSDRFSAERTGGSVSTLTIQRTQQEDSAVYLCASSPEGGKLFFGSGTQLSVL.

The chain joins TRBV27 to TRBJ1-2; TRBD1 matches at 8 bases. The CDR3 spans 13 residues. Germline-derived CDR1 and CDR2 are MNHEY and SMNVEV (reference sequence). The V and J ends lost 5 bases and 3 bases, in that order; junction bases with no gene match: 2. CDR3 amino acids: CASSDRGDYGYTF. The CDR3 nucleotides read TGTGCCAGCAGTGACAGGGGTGACTATGGCTACACCTTC.

This chain joins TRBV7-9 and TRBJ1-1; 7 nucleotides line up with TRBD1. Germline V gene lookup returns CDR1 SEHNR and CDR2 FQNEAQ (reference sequence). The V gene end was trimmed by 6 bases and the J gene end by 1 base; junction bases not matched to a gene: 8. This CDR3 is 15 amino acids long. CDR3 sequence: CASSPTTGWNTEAFF. The CDR3, as DNA: TGTGCCAGCAGTCCCACGACAGGGTGGAACACTGAAGCTTTCTTT. Looking up the rest from reference TRBV7-9 and TRBJ1-1 gives the full variable domain: DTGVSQNPRHKITKRGQNVTFRCDPISEHNRLYWYRQTLGQGPEFLTYFQNEAQLEKSRLLSDRFSAERPKGSFSTLEIQRTEQGDSAMYLCASSPTTGWNTEAFFGQGTRLTVV.

This CDR3 reads CASSPSGRYSSYNEQFF. Written as DNA, the CDR3 is TGTGCCAGCAGTCCAAGCGGGAGGTACTCCTCCTACAATGAGCAGTTCTTC. The chain joins TRBV14 to TRBJ2-1; TRBD2 matches 9 bases. The V gene end was trimmed by 6 bases and the J gene end by 0 bases; junction bases not matched to a gene: 9. Per the germline V gene, CDR1 is SGHDN and CDR2 is FVKESK. This CDR3 contains 17 residues.

This chain joins TRBV11-2 and TRBJ2-7, with TRBD1 identical over 11 bases. The germline V gene has CDR1 SGHAT and CDR2 FQNNGV. Unmatched junction bases numbered 6, after V lost 1 base and J lost 4 bases. The CDR3 extends over 16 amino acids. Here the CDR3 reads CASSLGRDRGGYEQYF. DNA of the CDR3: TGTGCCAGCAGCTTAGGCCGGGACAGGGGGGGTTACGAGCAGTACTTC.

The CDR3 coding sequence is TGTGCCAGCAGCTTAGGGGCGGGAGGGCCTGCCTACGAGCAGTACTTC. It encodes CASSLGAGGPAYEQYF. This chain joins TRBV7-2 and TRBJ2-7, with 9 nucleotides matching TRBD2. CDR1 and CDR2 (germline): SGHTA, FQGNSA. CDR3 size: 16 residues. V lost 1 base and J lost 2; bases outside the gene matches: 6.

The CDR3 DNA reads as TGCAGCGTCTTCCCGATCAGGGGTACCTCTGAAGCTTTCTTT. This encodes CSVFPIRGTSEAFF. This chain links TRBV29-1 with TRBJ1-1; TRBD1 is a possible D gene (6 bases). The CDR3 is 14 residues long. Germline V gives CDR1 SQVTM, CDR2 ANQGSEA. The V end was cut by 6 bases, the J end by 6 bases, with 20 bases between.

J is TRBJ1-2 and V is TRBV21-1; whether TRBD1, the table's D call, matches the DNA was not checked. TRBV21-1 is reported as a pseudogene. This CDR3 comprises 11 residues. CDR3: CASSKGQTYTF. In DNA form, the CDR3 reads TGTGCCAGCAGCAAAGGACAGACTTACACCTTC.

This chain links TRBV29-1 with TRBJ2-7; maybe TRBD1 (5 bases). The CDR3 length is 12 residues. Germline V gene lookup returns CDR1 SQVTM and CDR2 ANQGSEA. The germline V and J ends were trimmed by 4 bases and 2 bases, with 9 bases remaining between them. This CDR3 is CSVATEAYEQYF. In DNA form, the CDR3 reads TGCAGCGTTGCGACAGAGGCCTACGAGCAGTACTTC.

The CDR3 sequence: CASKQGDNEKLFF. The CDR3 coding sequence is TGCGCCAGTAAACAGGGGGATAATGAAAAACTGTTTTTT. The chain uses TRBV5-1 and TRBJ1-4, with 8 nucleotides matching TRBD1. V lost 8 bases to trimming and J lost 4 bases; unmatched junction nucleotides: 4. In germline, CDR1 is SGHRS, CDR2 YFSETQ. CDR3 length equals 13 residues.